This TCR beta chain was observed in a study of T cell repertoires in cytomegalovirus infection. MiXCR, applied by TCRdb to the reads, yields one record per CDR3 protein. The data contain around 800,000 distinct CDR3 sequences, 32% of them singletons. This clonotype appeared a few times. Its target is not known. CDR3 length equals 13 residues. J lost 7 bases, V lost 3 bases, and 2 bases had no gene match. The chain combines TRBV12-3 or TRBV12-4 with TRBJ1-1; 10 bases map to TRBD1. The origin of this receptor is a human donor in good health (CMV status not recorded). Some clones in this sample may be carry-over from other donors' samples. The source was cultured CD8+ T cells from PBMCs, collected from culture after CMV antigen stimulation. CDR3 nucleotide sequence: TGTGCCAGCAGTTTTTGGACAGGGGGTGAAGCTTTCTTT. It codes for CASSFWTGGEAFF.